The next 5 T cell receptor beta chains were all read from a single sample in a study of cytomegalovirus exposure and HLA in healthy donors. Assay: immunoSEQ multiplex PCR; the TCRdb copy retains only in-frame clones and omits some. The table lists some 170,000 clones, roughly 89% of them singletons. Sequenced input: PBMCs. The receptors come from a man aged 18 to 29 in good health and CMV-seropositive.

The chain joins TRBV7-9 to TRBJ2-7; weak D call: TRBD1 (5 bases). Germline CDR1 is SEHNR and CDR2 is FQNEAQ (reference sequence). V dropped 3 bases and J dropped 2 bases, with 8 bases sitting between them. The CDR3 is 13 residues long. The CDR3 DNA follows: TGTGCCAGCAGCTTGACAGCTCCCTACGAGCAGTACTTC. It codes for CASSLTAPYEQYF.

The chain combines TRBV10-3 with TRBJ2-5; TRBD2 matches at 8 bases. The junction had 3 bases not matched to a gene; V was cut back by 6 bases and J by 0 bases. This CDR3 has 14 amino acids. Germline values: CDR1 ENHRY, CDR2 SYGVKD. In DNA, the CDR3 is TGTGCCATCAGAAAGACTAGCGACCAAGAGACCCAGTACTTC. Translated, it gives CAIRKTSDQETQYF.

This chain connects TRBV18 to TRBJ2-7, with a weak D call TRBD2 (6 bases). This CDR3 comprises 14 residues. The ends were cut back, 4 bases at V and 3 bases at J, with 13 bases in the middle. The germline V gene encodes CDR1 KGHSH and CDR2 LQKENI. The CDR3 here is CASSLRTTDYEQYF. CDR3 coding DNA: TGTGCCAGCTCACTCAGGACTACCGACTACGAGCAGTACTTC. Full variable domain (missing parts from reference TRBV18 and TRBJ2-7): NAGVMQNPRHLVRRRGQEARLRCSPMKGHSHVYWYRQLPEEGLKFMVYLQKENIIDESGMPKERFSAEFPKEGPSILRIQQVVRGDSAAYFCASSLRTTDYEQYFGPGTRLTVT.

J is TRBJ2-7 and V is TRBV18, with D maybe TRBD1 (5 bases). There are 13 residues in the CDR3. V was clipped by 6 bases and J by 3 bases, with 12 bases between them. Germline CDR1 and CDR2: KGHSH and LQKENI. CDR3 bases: TGTGCCAGCTCCCTCGACAGTTTCTACGAGCAGTACTTC. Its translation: CASSLDSFYEQYF.

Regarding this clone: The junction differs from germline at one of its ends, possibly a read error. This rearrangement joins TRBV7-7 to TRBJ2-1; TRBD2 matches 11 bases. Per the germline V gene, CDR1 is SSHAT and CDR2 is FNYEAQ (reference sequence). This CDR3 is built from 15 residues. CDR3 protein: CASSPLAGGRNEQFF. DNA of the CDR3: TGTGCTAGCAGCCCCCTAGCGGGAGGTCGCAATGAGCAGTTCTTC.